These 3 T cell receptor beta chains share one sample of origin, sequenced in a study of T cells in Graves' hyperthyroidism and ophthalmopathy. Template material for amplifying TCR beta CDR3 regions consisted of RNA transcripts. A set of HTBI primers served as the primers for a first-round RT-PCR of the TCR CDR3. TCRdb re-analysed the multiplex PCR reads in MiXCR, keeping a single row per CDR3 protein. The table shows about 53,000 distinct CDR3 sequences, with 49% occurring only once. The sample consisted of blood. These receptors came from a woman aged 25-40 years with Graves' ophthalmopathy.

DNA for the CDR3: TGTGCCAGCAGCCAACAGGGGGGACGGAGCAATCAGCCCCAGCATTTT. It yields the protein CASSQQGGRSNQPQHF. The rearrangement uses TRBV12-3 or TRBV12-4 and TRBJ1-5, with 8 bases lining up with TRBD1. The CDR3 totals 16 residues. The V gene end was trimmed by 6 bases and the J gene end by 1 base; junction bases not matched to a gene: 8.

This clonotype was counted at least ten times. The J gene is TRBJ1-3, the V gene TRBV20-1; D uncertain. Germline lookup yields CDR1 DFQATT and CDR2 SNEGSKA (reference sequence). Trimming pared 0 bases from V and 0 bases from J, leaving 9 bases between. The length of the CDR3 is 15 residues. CDR3 coding DNA: TGCAGTGCTAGAGAGATCAGGAGCTCTGGAAACACCATATATTTT. It is translated as CSAREIRSSGNTIYF.

In this sample, this clonotype turned up many times. This sequence joins TRBV7-9 and TRBJ1-1; no clear D. V gave up 1 base and J gave up 10 bases, with 13 bases separating them. The CDR3 contains 13 residues. Germline V gives CDR1 SEHNR, CDR2 FQNEAQ (reference sequence). The DNA for the CDR3 is TGTGCCAGCAGCTTAGAGGTTGACGGCGGAGCTTTCTTT. This translates into CASSLEVDGGAFF.